The clone carrying this TCR beta chain was counted only a few times. The antigen is undetermined. This specimen comes from a study of CD8 T cells in ankylosing spondylitis. Overall study findings and caveats: A subset of motif variants has previously been described in the synovial fluid and blood of reactive arthritis. Made up of eight highly homologous variants, a TCR beta motif appeared characteristic of ankylosing spondylitis blood.

V was pared by 6 bases and J by 14 bases, with 26 bases between. CDR1 DFQATT and CDR2 SNEGSKA come from the germline V gene (reference sequence). The CDR3 length is 14 residues. Quantitative 5'-RACE with molecular barcodes generated TCR beta libraries. MiXCR, applied by TCRdb to the 5' RACE reads, yields one record per CDR3 protein. The repertoire holds tens of thousands of distinct CDR3 sequences, roughly 5.3% seen once, with 2.2% in the top ten. The sequenced sample consisted of blood, either unsorted or a sorted T cell fraction (not recorded which). This receptor was identified in a male donor with ankylosing spondylitis or in good health (not recorded which). This chain joins TRBV20-1 and TRBJ2-4; D may be TRBD2 (6 bases). CDR3 DNA: TGCAGTGCCACCGCCTGGGGAGCGGGCGACCCCGAGTACTTC. It specifies CSATAWGAGDPEYF.